These 22 T cell receptor beta chains were sequenced from one sample in a study of CD8 T cell repertoires and HIV-1 epitope variants. Measured with immunoSEQ multiplex PCR; TCRdb has only the in-frame clones, and not every one. The data contain more than 5,000 clones, about three fifths of them singletons. Their recognized antigens are unknown. Specimen: cultured CD8+ T cells derived from PBMCs. The receptors here all came from a male donor with HIV.

The rearrangement links TRBV7-8 to TRBJ1-1; TRBD1 might be the D (6 bases). Looked up from germline, CDR1 is SGHVS and CDR2 is FQNEAQ. The V and J ends lost 6 bases and 1 base respectively, with 15 bases between them. The CDR3 has 15 amino acids. The CDR3: CASSSTLGQNTEAFF. CDR3 DNA sequence: TGTGCCAGCAGTTCGACCTTGGGACAGAACACTGAAGCTTTCTTT.

The V gene is TRBV6-5, the J gene TRBJ1-5, with D unclear. The germline V and J ends were trimmed by 4 bases and 2 bases, with 6 bases remaining between them. From germline, CDR1 is MNHEY and CDR2 SVGAGI. CDR3 length: 13 amino acids. CDR3 residues: CASSSEGNQPQHF. The CDR3 DNA is TGTGCCAGCAGTTCCGAGGGCAATCAGCCCCAGCATTTT.

The V call is TRBV7-9, the J call TRBJ1-2; a possible D gene is TRBD1 (5 bases). Germline V gene data show CDR1 as SEHNR and CDR2 as FQNEAQ (reference sequence). V lost 3 bases and J 2 bases, leaving 10 bases between the germline ends. The CDR3 sequence is 14 residues long. The CDR3 nucleotides read TGTGCCAGCAGCTTTGGGGACGCCAACTATGGCTACACCTTC. Its protein is CASSFGDANYGYTF.

This chain joins TRBV10-3 and TRBJ1-5, with D possibly TRBD1 on 5 matching bases. Germline lookup yields CDR1 ENHRY and CDR2 SYGVKD. V lost 4 bases and J lost 0, with 16 bases in between. The CDR3 loop spans 17 amino acids. CDR3 coding DNA: TGTGCCATCAGTGTGGCGGCGGGACGCGATAGCAATCAGCCCCAGCATTTT. This gives the protein CAISVAAGRDSNQPQHF.

The gene calls are TRBV18 and TRBJ2-1; D may be TRBD1 (5 bases). Looked up from germline, CDR1 is KGHSH and CDR2 is LQKENI. Trimming cost V 5 bases and J 4 bases, with 18 bases left between them. The CDR3 loop spans 16 amino acids. The CDR3 spells CASSSGPDTIYNEQFF. The CDR3 DNA sequence: TGTGCCAGCTCATCGGGCCCGGACACCATATACAATGAGCAGTTCTTC.

A few counts support this clone. In DNA, the CDR3 is TGTGCCAGCAGTTTAGGTGTTAATCAGCCCCAGCATTTT. Protein: CASSLGVNQPQHF. This sequence joins TRBV27 and TRBJ1-5; D unresolved. V lost 2 bases to trimming and J lost 4 bases, with 6 bases between them. In germline, CDR1 is MNHEY, CDR2 SMNVEV (reference sequence). The CDR3 has 13 residues.

J is TRBJ1-2 and V is TRBV16, with 7 bases that match TRBD1. The length of the CDR3 is 13 residues. Germline CDR1 reads KGHSY; CDR2 reads FQNENV. V shed 4 bases, J shed 8 bases, and the junction held 7 bases outside the gene matches. The CDR3 here is CASSLGTASGYTF. The CDR3 DNA follows: TGTGCCAGCAGCCTCGGGACAGCCTCGGGCTACACCTTC.

The rearrangement uses TRBV2 and TRBJ2-5; 9 bases map to TRBD1. The germline V gene has CDR1 SNHLY and CDR2 FYNNEI. The V and J ends lost 8 bases and 2 bases, in that order; junction bases with no gene match: 12. This CDR3 is 16 amino acids long. DNA for the CDR3: TGTGCCAGCCCGAAGAACCCCGGGACAGGGCAAGAGACCCAGTACTTC. Its translation: CASPKNPGTGQETQYF.

The gene calls are TRBV4-2 and TRBJ2-1, with a possible D match to TRBD1 (6 bases). Looked up from germline, CDR1 is LGHNA and CDR2 is YNFKEQ. This CDR3 spans 13 amino acids. V shed 3 bases and J shed 8 bases, with 11 bases lying between them. CDR3 nucleotide sequence: TGTGCCAGCAGCCATATTGGGGGCGATGAGCAGTTCTTC. As protein: CASSHIGGDEQFF.

On this clone itself: Germline is not matched at one junction end, which may reflect a read error. The CDR3 bases are TGTGCCAGCACCTTATACCGGGACACTGAAGATAATTCACCCCTCCACTTT. Translated, it gives CASTLYRDTEDNSPLHF. The V and J genes are TRBV7-9 and TRBJ1-6; D may be TRBD1 (6 bases). This CDR3 spans 17 amino acids. CDR1 is SEHNR and CDR2 is FQNEAQ in the germline V gene (reference sequence).

A note on this clone: This specimen includes other DNA sequences encoding the same CDR3. The chain couples TRBV7-9 to TRBJ2-1; TRBD2 matches 7 bases. The CDR3 totals 15 residues. Trimming removed 0 bases from V and 7 bases from J; junction bases left unmatched: 6. Germline V gives CDR1 SEHNR, CDR2 FQNEAQ (reference sequence). CDR3 region: CASSLAGGPGNEQFF. The DNA of the CDR3 is TGTGCCAGCAGCTTAGCGGGAGGGCCGGGAAATGAGCAGTTCTTC.

V usage is TRBV11-3 and J usage is TRBJ2-1; D might be TRBD2 (6 bases). The CDR3 is made up of 14 amino acids. V shed 5 bases and J shed 10 bases, with 18 bases lying between them. Germline assignment: CDR1 SGHNT and CDR2 YENEEA. For the CDR3, the DNA is TGTGCCAGCAGCGCTACTAGCCTACAAGGAGAGCAGTTCTTC. Residues: CASSATSLQGEQFF.

This sequence joins TRBV7-9 and TRBJ2-1; 11 bases agree with TRBD2. V lost 5 bases and J lost 4; bases outside the gene matches: 13. CDR3 size: 18 residues. Looked up from germline, CDR1 is SEHNR and CDR2 is FQNEAQ (reference sequence). The CDR3 region is CASSPITPLAGGYNEQFF. The CDR3 coding sequence is TGTGCCAGCAGCCCGATCACCCCTCTAGCGGGGGGTTACAATGAGCAGTTCTTC. Together with reference TRBV7-9 and TRBJ2-1, the CDR3 gives the full variable domain: DTGVSQNPRHKITKRGQNVTFRCDPISEHNRLYWYRQTLGQGPEFLTYFQNEAQLEKSRLLSDRFSAERPKGSFSTLEIQRTEQGDSAMYLCASSPITPLAGGYNEQFFGPGTRLTVL.

This clone was observed a few times. This chain connects TRBV5-5 to TRBJ1-1; unclear D gene. This CDR3 is built from 12 residues. The ends were cut back, 0 bases at V and 6 bases at J, with 6 bases in the middle. CDR1 and CDR2 (germline): SGHKS, YYEKEE (reference sequence). In nucleotides, the CDR3 is TGTGCCAGCAGCTTGGGGTACTCTGAAGCTTTCTTT. Its protein is CASSLGYSEAFF. Filled out from reference TRBV5-5 and TRBJ1-1, the complete variable domain reads DAGVTQSPTHLIKTRGQQVTLRCSPISGHKSVSWYQQVLGQGPQFIFQYYEKEERGRGNFPDRFSARQFPNYSSELNVNALLLGDSALYLCASSLGYSEAFFGQGTRLTVV.

The genes are TRBV6-1 and TRBJ2-7; 9 bases line up with TRBD2. This CDR3 spans 14 amino acids. The junction had 8 bases not matched to a gene; V was cut back by 6 bases and J by 5 bases. The germline CDR1 and CDR2 sequences are MNHNS and SASEGT. CDR3 nucleotides: TGTGCCAGCAGCATCCTAGCGGGAAGGGACGAGCAGTACTTC. Its translation is CASSILAGRDEQYF.

The V and J genes are TRBV4-2 and TRBJ1-1, with 9 nucleotides matching TRBD1. Unmatched junction bases numbered 7, after V lost 4 bases and J lost 1 base. This CDR3 spans 16 amino acids. Germline assignment: CDR1 LGHNA and CDR2 YNFKEQ. The DNA of the CDR3 is TGTGCCAGCAGCCGCGTACAGGGGGCAAGGAACACTGAAGCTTTCTTT. Amino acid sequence: CASSRVQGARNTEAFF.

The genes are TRBV25-1 and TRBJ1-1; TRBD1 aligns across 8 bases. Per the germline V gene, CDR1 is MGHDK and CDR2 is SYGVNS. The CDR3 has 15 amino acids. V lost 5 bases to trimming and J lost 3 bases; unmatched junction nucleotides: 8. Here the CDR3 reads CASSPYRGNDTEAFF. In DNA, the CDR3 is TGTGCCAGCAGTCCCTACAGGGGGAATGACACTGAAGCTTTCTTT.

The table lists this clone with a few counts. The chain combines TRBV28 with TRBJ1-2; unclear D gene. The V gene's germline CDR1 is MDHEN and CDR2 SYDVKM. Trimming pared 0 bases from V and 6 bases from J, leaving 8 bases between. This CDR3 has 13 residues. CDR3 amino acids: CASSLWQRDGYTF. Written as DNA, the CDR3 is TGTGCCAGCAGTTTATGGCAGCGCGATGGCTACACCTTC.

The chain links TRBV5-1 to TRBJ2-7; D perhaps matches TRBD1 (6 bases). This CDR3 is 15 amino acids long. In germline, CDR1 is SGHRS, CDR2 YFSETQ. V lost 0 bases and J 3 bases, leaving 13 bases between the germline ends. CDR3 amino acids: CASSLETGTGYEQYF. CDR3 nucleotides: TGCGCCAGCAGCTTGGAAACAGGGACGGGCTACGAGCAGTACTTC.

CDR3 DNA sequence: TGTGCCAGCAGCGTAGTTAGAGGGTCTGGCACAGATACGCAGTATTTT. Translating gives CASSVVRGSGTDTQYF. The gene calls are TRBV9 and TRBJ2-3; D is perhaps TRBD2 (5 bases). V was trimmed by 0 bases and J by 1 base, leaving 12 bases between them. The germline gives CDR1 SGDLS, CDR2 YYNGEE. The CDR3 totals 16 residues. The whole variable domain, remainder taken from reference TRBV9 and TRBJ2-3, is DSGVTQTPKHLITATGQRVTLRCSPRSGDLSVYWYQQSLDQGLQFLIQYYNGEERAKGNILERFSAQQFPDLHSELNLSSLELGDSALYFCASSVVRGSGTDTQYFGPGTRLTVL.

The chain couples TRBV28 to TRBJ2-7; 10 positions agree with TRBD2. Germline CDR1 and CDR2: MDHEN and SYDVKM. V lost 5 bases to trimming and J lost 2 bases; unmatched junction nucleotides: 9. CDR3 length: 16 residues. This CDR3 reads CASSPTGLATAYEQYF. In nucleotides, the CDR3 is TGTGCCAGCAGTCCAACGGGACTAGCGACAGCCTACGAGCAGTACTTC.

The rearrangement links TRBV4-3 to TRBJ1-2; no firm D call. V lost 0 bases, J lost 0 bases, and 14 bases lay in between. The V gene's germline CDR1 is LGHNA and CDR2 YSLEER. This CDR3 is built from 17 residues. CDR3 DNA sequence: TGCGCCAGCAGCCAAGAAATGCGGGAAAGAGCTAACTATGGCTACACCTTC. Encoded protein: CASSQEMRERANYGYTF.